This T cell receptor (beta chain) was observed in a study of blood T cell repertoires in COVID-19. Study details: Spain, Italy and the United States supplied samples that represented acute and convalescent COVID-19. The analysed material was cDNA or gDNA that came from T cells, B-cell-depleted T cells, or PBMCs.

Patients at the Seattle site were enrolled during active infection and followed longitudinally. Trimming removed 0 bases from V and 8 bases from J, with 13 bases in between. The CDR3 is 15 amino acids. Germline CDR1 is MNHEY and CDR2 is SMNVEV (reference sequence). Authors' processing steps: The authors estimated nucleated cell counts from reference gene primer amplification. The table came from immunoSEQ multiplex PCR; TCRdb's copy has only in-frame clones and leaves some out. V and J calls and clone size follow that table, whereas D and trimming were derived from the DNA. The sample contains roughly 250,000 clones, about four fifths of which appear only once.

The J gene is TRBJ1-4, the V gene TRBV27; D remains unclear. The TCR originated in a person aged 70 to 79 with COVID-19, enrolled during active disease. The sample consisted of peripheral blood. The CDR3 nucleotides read TGTGCCAGCAGTTTATCTACGGGGTGGGGAGAAAAACTGTTTTTT. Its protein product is CASSLSTGWGEKLFF. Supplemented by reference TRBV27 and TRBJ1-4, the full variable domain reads EAQVTQNPRYLITVTGKKLTVTCSQNMNHEYMSWYRQDPGLGLRQIYYSMNVEVTDKGDVPEGYKVSRKEKRNFPLILESPSPNQTSLYFCASSLSTGWGEKLFFGSGTQLSVL.